Presented here are 30 T cell receptor beta chains from one specimen sequenced in a study of OX40 agonist ivuxolimab in advanced cancers. TCRdb's table, derived via immunoSEQ multiplex PCR, lists solely in-frame clones and lacks some. The sample contains some 50,000 clones, 85% to 90% of which appear only once. This specimen consisted of CD4+ or CD8+ T cells sorted from blood, obtained in a trial of the OX40 agonist ivuxolimab. The receptors here all came from an adult with an advanced solid tumor such as melanoma, head and neck, liver or kidney cancer.

The chain recombines TRBV2 with TRBJ2-1; 14 nucleotides line up with TRBD2. Germline lookup yields CDR1 SNHLY and CDR2 FYNNEI. V lost 8 bases and J lost 2; bases outside the gene matches: 2. The CDR3 covers 15 residues. CDR3 nucleotide sequence: TGTGCCAGCGGGACTAGCGGGAGCCCCTACAATGAGCAGTTCTTC. This gives the protein CASGTSGSPYNEQFF.

J is TRBJ2-1 and V is TRBV7-3; the D gene is possibly TRBD2 (5 bases). Germline CDR1 reads SGHTA; CDR2 reads FQGTGA. This CDR3 spans 15 amino acids. Trimming shortened V by 0 bases and J by 0 bases, and 6 bases separated the two germline ends. The CDR3 nucleotides read TGTGCCAGCAGCTTAACCGGGGTCTCCTACAATGAGCAGTTCTTC. It is translated as CASSLTGVSYNEQFF.

The CDR3 loop reads CASSLFGSGSPQYNEQFF. The CDR3 DNA is TGTGCCAGCAGCTTATTCGGTAGCGGGAGTCCTCAGTACAATGAGCAGTTCTTC. This rearrangement joins TRBV7-2 to TRBJ2-1; 9 positions match TRBD2. After removal of 2 bases from V and 4 bases from J, the junction contained 12 bases not matched to a gene. This CDR3 region has 18 residues. Per the germline V gene, CDR1 is SGHTA and CDR2 is FQGNSA.

The chain employs TRBV4-1 and TRBJ1-1; D perhaps matches TRBD1 (6 bases). Trimming took 4 bases from V and 1 from J, leaving 19 bases between them. Germline loops: CDR1 MGHRA, CDR2 YSYEKL. CDR3 length: 17 residues. CDR3 residues: CASSLNRLGGQNTEAFF. CDR3 nucleotides: TGCGCCAGCAGCCTCAACAGGTTGGGGGGCCAGAACACTGAAGCTTTCTTT.

This chain uses TRBV5-1 with TRBJ2-1; TRBD2 might be the D (5 bases). Germline V lookup: CDR1 SGHRS, CDR2 YFSETQ. This CDR3 is built from 14 residues. V shed 3 bases and J shed 13 bases, with 20 bases lying between them. The CDR3 sequence: CASSWASSHNGQFF. The CDR3 bases are TGCGCCAGCAGCTGGGCTAGCAGTCACAATGGACAGTTCTTC.

This rearrangement joins TRBV14 to TRBJ2-5, with D maybe TRBD2 (5 bases). V lost 4 bases and J lost 6, with 15 bases in between. There are 14 residues in the CDR3. Looked up from germline, CDR1 is SGHDN and CDR2 is FVKESK. The CDR3 spells CASSPAGLIQTQYF. CDR3 bases: TGTGCCAGCAGCCCAGCTGGACTGATACAGACCCAGTACTTC.

The chain links TRBV28 to TRBJ1-5; 7 nucleotides align to TRBD1. Looked up from germline, CDR1 is MDHEN and CDR2 is SYDVKM. V lost 7 bases to trimming and J lost 4 bases; unmatched junction nucleotides: 7. The CDR3 covers 14 residues. DNA of the CDR3: TGTGCCAGCACCAGGGGGGGGACTAATCAGCCCCAGCATTTT. Translating gives CASTRGGTNQPQHF.

The rearrangement links TRBV15 to TRBJ1-2; D uncertain. The CDR3 has 13 amino acids. V dropped 0 bases and J dropped 7 bases, with 9 bases sitting between them. The germline V gene encodes CDR1 LNHNV and CDR2 YYDKDF (reference sequence). The CDR3 sequence: CATSRDAITGYTF. Here the CDR3 DNA reads TGTGCCACCAGCAGAGACGCGATTACTGGCTACACCTTC. The whole variable domain, remainder taken from reference TRBV15 and TRBJ1-2, is DAMVIQNPRYQVTQFGKPVTLSCSQTLNHNVMYWYQQKSSQAPKLLFHYYDKDFNNEADTPDNFQSRRPNTSFCFLDIRSPGLGDTAMYLCATSRDAITGYTFGSGTRLTVV.

The chain employs TRBV28 and TRBJ1-4; 9 nucleotides match TRBD1. V lost 5 bases and J lost 7; bases outside the gene matches: 8. This CDR3 has 15 amino acids. The germline V gene has CDR1 MDHEN and CDR2 SYDVKM. The CDR3 DNA reads TGTGCCAGCAGTGCCGCCGGGACAGGGCGTGAAAAACTGTTTTTT. It yields the protein CASSAAGTGREKLFF.

The chain joins TRBV18 to TRBJ1-1; D remains ambiguous. Germline CDR1 KGHSH, CDR2 LQKENI. Trimming cost V 2 bases and J 6 bases, with 16 bases left between them. This CDR3 is built from 15 residues. The chain's CDR3 is CASSPKKGTMPEAFF. The DNA of the CDR3 is TGTGCCAGCTCACCAAAGAAGGGAACAATGCCTGAAGCTTTCTTT.

The chain links TRBV18 to TRBJ1-1, with unresolved D. The CDR3 length is 16 residues. Germline V gives CDR1 KGHSH, CDR2 LQKENI. Trimming pared 0 bases from V and 0 bases from J, leaving 11 bases between. DNA for the CDR3: TGTGCCAGCTCACCACCGTGGGCAGAAATGAACACTGAAGCTTTCTTT. Translating it yields CASSPPWAEMNTEAFF.

This clone was seen once. This chain uses TRBV6-1 with TRBJ2-2, with D perhaps matching TRBD1 or TRBD2 (5 bases each). The germline V gene encodes CDR1 MNHNS and CDR2 SASEGT. The CDR3 consists of 17 residues. Trimming took 3 bases from V and 5 from J, leaving 19 bases between them. The CDR3 region has the DNA TGTGCCAGCAGTGAGCTATCCGGGACGACGGGGACCGGGGAGCTGTTTTTT. This codes for CASSELSGTTGTGELFF.

This chain connects TRBV6-1 to TRBJ2-5; a weak D match, TRBD1 (5 bases). V gave up 1 base and J gave up 1 base, with 10 bases separating them. The CDR3 is 15 amino acids. Germline-derived CDR1 and CDR2 are MNHNS and SASEGT. CDR3 DNA sequence: TGTGCCAGCAGTGAAGGTTGGGGCCTCCAAGAGACCCAGTACTTC. As protein: CASSEGWGLQETQYF.

The chain carries TRBV30 and TRBJ2-3; no definite D call. V was shortened by 0 bases and J by 3 bases, with 10 bases between the two germline ends. The germline V gene has CDR1 GTSNPN and CDR2 SVGIG (reference sequence). The CDR3 runs 14 residues. CDR3 coding DNA: TGTGCCTGGAGTGTCTCTATTGCAACAGATACGCAGTATTTT. It yields the protein CAWSVSIATDTQYF. The complete variable domain, with remaining parts taken from reference TRBV30 and TRBJ2-3, reads SQTIHQWPATLVQPVGSPLSLECTVEGTSNPNLYWYRQAAGRGLQLLFYSVGIGQISSEVPQNLSASRPQDRQFILSSKKLLLSDSGFYLCAWSVSIATDTQYFGPGTRLTVL.

This clone showed up just once. This CDR3 is CASSTLGWGTSGKETQYF. CDR3 nucleotide sequence: TGTGCCAGCAGCACCCTCGGATGGGGGACTAGCGGGAAAGAGACCCAGTACTTC. The chain links TRBV7-2 to TRBJ2-5; 13 nucleotides align to TRBD2. With 5 bases clipped from V and 3 bases from J, the junction kept 12 bases outside the gene matches. From germline, CDR1 is SGHTA and CDR2 FQGNSA. CDR3 length: 18 residues.

The table lists this clone with a few counts. The gene calls are TRBV28 and TRBJ1-1; possible D gene TRBD1, 6 bases. Trimming stripped 6 bases from V and 10 bases from J, with 24 bases between. CDR1 is MDHEN and CDR2 is SYDVKM in the germline V gene. The CDR3 has 15 amino acids. Here the CDR3 DNA reads TGTGCCAGCAGCCCGAAACAGGGTAGGCCGAATGGAGCTTTCTTT. Translated, it gives CASSPKQGRPNGAFF.

The chain combines TRBV29-1 with TRBJ2-5; TRBD1 is a possible D gene (6 bases). The CDR3 is 14 amino acids. Per germline, CDR1 SQVTM and CDR2 ANQGSEA. V was shortened by 7 bases and J by 0 bases, with 15 bases between the two germline ends. CDR3 in DNA: TGCAGCGATACTGGACAGAAGTACCAAGAGACCCAGTACTTC. This sequence encodes CSDTGQKYQETQYF.

The chain recombines TRBV7-9 with TRBJ2-1; 14 bases align to TRBD2. Trimming cost V 3 bases and J 7 bases; bases outside gene matches: 11. The CDR3 is made up of 18 amino acids. The germline V gene has CDR1 SEHNR and CDR2 FQNEAQ (reference sequence). In DNA, the CDR3 is TGTGCCAGCAGCTTTAGCCCTAGACTAGCGGGAGGGTTGAATGAGCAGTTCTTC. It encodes CASSFSPRLAGGLNEQFF. Combining the CDR3 with reference TRBV7-9 and TRBJ2-1 gives the whole variable domain DTGVSQNPRHKITKRGQNVTFRCDPISEHNRLYWYRQTLGQGPEFLTYFQNEAQLEKSRLLSDRFSAERPKGSFSTLEIQRTEQGDSAMYLCASSFSPRLAGGLNEQFFGPGTRLTVL.

The CDR3 is CATSIGSSYEQYF. For the CDR3, the DNA is TGTGCCACCAGCATCGGGTCTTCCTACGAGCAGTACTTC. This chain connects TRBV15 to TRBJ2-7, with D unresolved. The CDR3 has 13 residues. The V gene lost 4 bases and the J gene lost 1 base, with 8 bases spanning the gap. From germline, CDR1 is LNHNV and CDR2 YYDKDF (reference sequence).

V usage is TRBV28 and J usage is TRBJ2-5; possible D gene TRBD1, 5 bases. The closer fit of TRBJ2-7 to the DNA end suggests the J call may be wrong. The CDR3 is 15 amino acids. Germline CDR1 is MDHEN and CDR2 is SYDVKM. For the CDR3, the DNA is TGTGCCAGCAGTTCGAACAGGCCAGGGACCTACGAGCAGTACTTC. Its translation is CASSSNRPGTYEQYF.

This clone came up a few times. This chain joins TRBV11-2 and TRBJ1-1; D ambiguous. V gave up 0 bases and J gave up 1 base, with 12 bases separating them. Germline CDR1 reads SGHAT; CDR2 reads FQNNGV. This CDR3 has 16 amino acids. The CDR3 region has the DNA TGTGCCAGCAGCTTAGATTGGGTCGGTTCGAACACTGAAGCTTTCTTT. This translates into CASSLDWVGSNTEAFF. Full variable domain (missing parts from reference TRBV11-2 and TRBJ1-1): EAGVAQSPRYKIIEKRQSVAFWCNPISGHATLYWYQQILGQGPKLLIQFQNNGVVDDSQLPKDRFSAERLKGVDSTLKIQPAKLEDSAVYLCASSLDWVGSNTEAFFGQGTRLTVV.

The chain employs TRBV19 and TRBJ1-2; 7 bases match TRBD1. Losses at the gene ends were 6 bases for V and 5 bases for J; bases not matched to a gene: 12. CDR3 length: 15 amino acids. CDR1 LNHDA and CDR2 SQIVND come from the germline V gene (reference sequence). The CDR3 region is CASSRTGPGVYGYTF. The CDR3 DNA reads as TGTGCCAGTAGCCGGACAGGCCCCGGGGTATATGGCTACACCTTC.

The V call is TRBV19, the J call TRBJ1-5, with unresolved D. Germline loops: CDR1 LNHDA, CDR2 SQIVND (reference sequence). The CDR3 sequence is 12 residues long. V lost 5 bases and J 4 bases, leaving 6 bases between the germline ends. The CDR3 DNA sequence: TGTGCCAGTAGTCCACCTAATCAGCCCCAGCATTTT. It encodes CASSPPNQPQHF.

This clone was observed once. The chain couples TRBV4-2 to TRBJ2-7; D possibly matches TRBD1 or TRBD2 (5 bases each). Germline values: CDR1 LGHNA, CDR2 YNFKEQ. The CDR3 has 14 residues. The V gene lost 4 bases and the J gene lost 6 bases, with 16 bases spanning the gap. CDR3 DNA: TGTGCCAGCAGCCCCGGGACCGGGGATCGCGAGCAGTACTTC. Translating it yields CASSPGTGDREQYF.

This clone appeared a single time. The CDR3 DNA reads as TGTGCCAGCAGTTTAACTCCACCAAGTCGAGAAAAACTGTTTTTT. It is translated as CASSLTPPSREKLFF. The chain links TRBV28 to TRBJ1-4; no firm D call. The germline gives CDR1 MDHEN, CDR2 SYDVKM. The CDR3 is 15 residues long. The V end lost 2 bases, the J end lost 8 bases, and 15 bases lay between the germline ends.

This chain uses TRBV11-3 with TRBJ2-1, with unresolved D. Germline V gene sequence: CDR1 SGHNT, CDR2 YENEEA. The CDR3 is 13 amino acids. Trimming stripped 4 bases from V and 3 bases from J, with 7 bases between. This CDR3 reads CASSSEVYNEQFF. DNA of the CDR3: TGTGCCAGCAGCTCTGAAGTCTACAATGAGCAGTTCTTC.

This clone was seen just once. The J gene is TRBJ2-1, the V gene TRBV18; 10 nucleotides line up with TRBD2. J lost 1 base, V lost 3 bases, and 6 bases had no gene match. From germline, CDR1 is KGHSH and CDR2 LQKENI. The CDR3 spans 17 residues. The CDR3 reads CASSPRVAGGSYNEQFF. As DNA, the CDR3 is TGTGCCAGCTCACCGCGGGTAGCGGGAGGTTCCTACAATGAGCAGTTCTTC.

This chain joins TRBV30 and TRBJ1-4; D ambiguous. The ends were cut back, 0 bases at V and 7 bases at J, with 21 bases in the middle. The CDR3 is made up of 17 amino acids. Germline CDR1 GTSNPN, CDR2 SVGIG (reference sequence). The CDR3 DNA follows: TGTGCCTGGAGTGTGGCCCGATCCCCTGGAGTGACTGAAAAACTGTTTTTT. Protein sequence: CAWSVARSPGVTEKLFF. The variable domain in full, with the rest retrieved from reference TRBV30 and TRBJ1-4, is SQTIHQWPATLVQPVGSPLSLECTVEGTSNPNLYWYRQAAGRGLQLLFYSVGIGQISSEVPQNLSASRPQDRQFILSSKKLLLSDSGFYLCAWSVARSPGVTEKLFFGSGTQLSVL.

The chain is built from TRBV4-2 and TRBJ1-4; no clear D gene. Per germline, CDR1 LGHNA and CDR2 YNFKEQ. The CDR3 totals 14 residues. The V and J ends lost 0 bases and 7 bases respectively, with 9 bases between them. CDR3 region: CASSQDPGREKLFF. DNA of the CDR3: TGTGCCAGCAGCCAAGATCCCGGACGTGAAAAACTGTTTTTT.

This sequence joins TRBV9 and TRBJ2-3; TRBD2 agrees at 9 bases. V shed 0 bases and J 3 bases; nucleotides not matched to a gene: 2. CDR1 and CDR2 (germline): SGDLS, YYNGEE. The CDR3 has 15 residues. CDR3 coding DNA: TGTGCCAGCAGCGTAGGACTAGCGGTTACAGATACGCAGTATTTT. It translates to CASSVGLAVTDTQYF.